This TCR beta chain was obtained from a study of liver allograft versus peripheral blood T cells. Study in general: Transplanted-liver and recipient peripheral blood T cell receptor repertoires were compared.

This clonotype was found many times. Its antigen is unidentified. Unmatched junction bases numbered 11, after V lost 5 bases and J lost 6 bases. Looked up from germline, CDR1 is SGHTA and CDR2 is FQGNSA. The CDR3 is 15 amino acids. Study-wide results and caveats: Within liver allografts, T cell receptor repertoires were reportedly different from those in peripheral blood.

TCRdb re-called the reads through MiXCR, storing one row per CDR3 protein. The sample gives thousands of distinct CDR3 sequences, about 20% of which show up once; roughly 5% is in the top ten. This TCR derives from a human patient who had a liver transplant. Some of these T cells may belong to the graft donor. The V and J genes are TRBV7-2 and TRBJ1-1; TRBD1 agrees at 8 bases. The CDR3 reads CASSPFRGRLAEAFF. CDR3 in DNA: TGTGCCAGCAGCCCTTTCAGGGGGCGCTTGGCTGAAGCTTTCTTT.